The present T cell receptor (beta chain) was sequenced within a study of OX40 agonist ivuxolimab in advanced cancers. Overall study: Treatment received earlier with anti-PD-1, anti-PD-L1 or anti-CTLA-4 agents was allowed, and approximately 44% had some.

CDR3 length: 15 residues. The germline gives CDR1 SGHAT, CDR2 FQDESV (reference sequence). V was clipped by 5 bases and J by 1 base, with 12 bases between them. In this sample, this clone turned up once. Sampling of blood occurred at baseline, cycle 4 day 1, and cycle 7 day 1. Assay used: immunoSEQ multiplex PCR; TCRdb lists only in-frame clones, some missing. This table has about 110,000 clones, approximately 89% appearing once. The sample was CD4+ or CD8+ T cells sorted from blood, taken in a trial of the OX40 agonist ivuxolimab. This TCR derives from an adult with an advanced solid tumor such as melanoma, head and neck, liver or kidney cancer. The chain has TRBV11-1 and TRBJ2-1, with D possibly being TRBD1 (6 bases). This CDR3 reads CASSPLRGSYNEQFF. Written as DNA, the CDR3 is TGTGCCAGCAGCCCCCTCAGGGGATCCTACAATGAGCAGTTCTTC.